Described below is a single TCR beta chain sequence and its context. Its antigen remains unidentified. The cohort excluded patients with autoimmune disease history or systemic immunosuppression. The sample comes from a study of OX40 agonist ivuxolimab in advanced cancers. Study-level results: Blood T cells, both CD4+ and CD8+, expanded clonally by week 6 at 0.1 to 3.0 mg/kg. Researchers report that CD8+ T cells had, on average, more expanded clones than CD4+.

The CDR3 is made up of 18 amino acids. CDR1 and CDR2 from the germline V gene are SEHNR and FQNEAQ (reference sequence). V was shortened by 5 bases and J by 0 bases, with 22 bases between the two germline ends. TCRdb's table, derived via immunoSEQ multiplex PCR, lists solely in-frame clones and lacks some. The table lists about 64,000 clones, about 85% of them singletons. The sequence came from an adult with an advanced solid tumor such as melanoma, head and neck, liver or kidney cancer. The sequenced sample was CD4+ or CD8+ T cells sorted from blood, obtained in a trial of the OX40 agonist ivuxolimab. The rearrangement links TRBV7-9 to TRBJ2-5; possible D gene TRBD1, 6 bases. The CDR3 here is CASSPGRTGSLDQETQYF. The CDR3 DNA reads TGTGCCAGCAGCCCAGGGAGAACAGGGTCTCTCGACCAAGAGACCCAGTACTTC.